One T cell receptor (beta chain) is described in this entry. TCRdb keeps only in-frame clones here, not all; method: immunoSEQ multiplex PCR. The repertoire consists of approximately 53,000 clones, with about nine tenths occurring once and the leading ten covering about 0.6%. The data are from a study of T cell changes during pregnancy in multiple sclerosis. Trimming removed 0 bases from V and 6 bases from J; junction bases left unmatched: 3. The germline gives CDR1 SGHNT, CDR2 YYREEE (reference sequence). The CDR3 has 16 residues. The chain couples TRBV5-4 to TRBJ2-1, with 13 bases matching TRBD2. The TCR originated in a female donor in good health, enrolled as a control in a pregnancy study. The sample here was CD4+ T cells from peripheral blood mononuclear cells, taken after pregnancy. CDR3 protein: CASSLGGTSGINEQFF. The CDR3 DNA is TGTGCCAGCAGCTTGGGCGGGACTAGCGGGATCAATGAGCAGTTCTTC.